The 32 T cell receptor beta chains presented below share a single source sample, sequenced in a study of blood T cell repertoires in COVID-19. Libraries were prepared by immunoSEQ multiplex PCR; TCRdb keeps only in-frame clonotypes and omits some of them. The top ten hold about 4% of the sample, which has 250,000 or so clones, approximately 85% seen once. Sequencing was performed on peripheral blood. These receptors all come from a man aged 45 to 65 with acute or convalescent COVID-19.

This clone appeared a few times. The chain has TRBV9 and TRBJ1-2; unclear D gene. The length of the CDR3 is 14 residues. Trimming pared 0 bases from V and 7 bases from J, leaving 13 bases between. Looked up from germline, CDR1 is SGDLS and CDR2 is YYNGEE. This CDR3 is CASSVESVTSGYTF. In DNA form, the CDR3 reads TGTGCCAGCAGCGTAGAGTCGGTGACTAGTGGCTACACCTTC.

The J gene is TRBJ1-5, the V gene TRBV21-1; the table's D call TRBD1 went unverified against the DNA. TRBV21-1 is assigned pseudogene status. This CDR3 is 18 amino acids long. DNA for the CDR3: TGTGCCAGCAGCAGGGGACAGGGGGAGGAGGAAAGCAATCAGCCCCAGCATTTT. This translates into CASSRGQGEEESNQPQHF.

The J gene is TRBJ1-3, the V gene TRBV7-9; possible D gene TRBD1, 5 bases. The germline V gene encodes CDR1 SEHNR and CDR2 FQNEAQ (reference sequence). The V end was cut by 3 bases, the J end by 0 bases, with 12 bases between. This CDR3 contains 16 residues. Here the CDR3 reads CASSFTGGASGNTIYF. The CDR3, as DNA: TGTGCCAGCAGCTTCACAGGCGGGGCCTCTGGAAACACCATATATTTT.

The chain uses TRBV18 and TRBJ1-2; D remains ambiguous. This CDR3 comprises 13 residues. V lost 3 bases and J 8 bases, leaving 13 bases between the germline ends. Germline CDR1 and CDR2: KGHSH and LQKENI. The CDR3 DNA reads as TGTGCCAGCTCACCCGAAAGCCCCCGGGGCTACACCTTC. Translating it yields CASSPESPRGYTF.

This clone was counted a single time. The gene calls are TRBV5-1 and TRBJ2-1, with 7 nucleotides matching TRBD1. The V gene end was trimmed by 2 bases and the J gene end by 0 bases; junction bases not matched to a gene: 5. CDR1 and CDR2 from the germline V gene are SGHRS and YFSETQ. This CDR3 comprises 16 residues. CDR3 region: CASSLQGSASYNEQFF. CDR3 sequence (DNA): TGCGCCAGCAGCTTACAGGGGTCCGCCTCCTACAATGAGCAGTTCTTC.

In its sample, this clone was seen once. The rearrangement joins TRBV19 to TRBJ2-1; D is perhaps TRBD1 (7 bases). The CDR3 consists of 16 residues. CDR1 is LNHDA and CDR2 is SQIVND in the germline V gene (reference sequence). Trimming stripped 6 bases from V and 6 bases from J, with 21 bases between. CDR3 nucleotide sequence: TGTGCCAGTAGACTGACAGGGAGGAGGGGAGCCAATGAGCAGTTCTTC. This codes for CASRLTGRRGANEQFF. Using reference TRBV19 and TRBJ2-1 for the parts outside the CDR3, the full variable domain is DGGITQSPKYLFRKEGQNVTLSCEQNLNHDAMYWYRQDPGQGLRLIYYSQIVNDFQKGDIAEGYSVSREKKESFPLTVTSAQKNPTAFYLCASRLTGRRGANEQFFGPGTRLTVL.

The rearrangement joins TRBV6-5 to TRBJ1-2; D is possibly TRBD1 (6 bases). The CDR3 is 14 amino acids. The ends were cut back, 0 bases at V and 5 bases at J, with 10 bases in the middle. Germline V gives CDR1 MNHEY, CDR2 SVGAGI. DNA for the CDR3: TGTGCCAGCAGTTACTCACAGGGTTTATATGGCTACACCTTC. Protein sequence: CASSYSQGLYGYTF.

The gene calls are TRBV4-2 and TRBJ1-1; TRBD1 matches at 7 bases. The CDR3 runs 14 residues. J gave up 1 base and V 7 bases, and 6 bases lay outside the gene matches. Germline V lookup: CDR1 LGHNA, CDR2 YNFKEQ. CDR3 protein: CASNTGDGNTEAFF. In DNA form, the CDR3 reads TGTGCCAGCAACACAGGGGATGGGAACACTGAAGCTTTCTTT.

Comments on this clone: Other DNA sequences in this specimen translate into the identical CDR3. The V gene is TRBV11-3, the J gene TRBJ2-7; D gene uncertain. This CDR3 region has 11 residues. The germline CDR1 and CDR2 sequences are SGHNT and YENEEA. V dropped 4 bases and J dropped 2 bases, with 3 bases sitting between them. The DNA for the CDR3 is TGTGCCAGCAGCTCCGCCTACGAGCAGTACTTC. It specifies CASSSAYEQYF.

V gene TRBV13 combines with J gene TRBJ1-6, with D maybe TRBD1 (5 bases). There are 16 residues in the CDR3. In germline, CDR1 is PRHDT, CDR2 FYEKMQ (reference sequence). Trimming removed 4 bases at V and 1 base at J, with 11 bases between. The CDR3 DNA is TGTGCCAGCAGCTCCCGGCGGGGGTCCTATAATTCACCCCTCCACTTT. It translates to CASSSRRGSYNSPLHF. The whole variable domain, remainder taken from reference TRBV13 and TRBJ1-6, is AAGVIQSPRHLIKEKRETATLKCYPIPRHDTVYWYQQGPGQDPQFLISFYEKMQSDKGSIPDRFSAQQFSDYHSELNMSSLELGDSALYFCASSSRRGSYNSPLHFGNGTRLTVT.

The V gene is TRBV18, the J gene TRBJ2-7, with 8 bases aligning to TRBD1. In germline, CDR1 is KGHSH, CDR2 LQKENI. The CDR3 loop spans 15 amino acids. Trimming removed 2 bases from V and 2 bases from J; junction bases left unmatched: 5. For the CDR3, the DNA is TGTGCCAGCTCACCAGGACAGGGCACCACCTACGAGCAGTACTTC. This gives the protein CASSPGQGTTYEQYF.

V usage is TRBV4-1 and J usage is TRBJ2-7, with 7 bases fitting TRBD1. The junction had 2 bases not matched to a gene; V was cut back by 2 bases and J by 1 base. Germline values: CDR1 MGHRA, CDR2 YSYEKL. This CDR3 is built from 14 residues. The CDR3 spells CASSQNRGSYEQYF. The DNA of the CDR3 is TGCGCCAGCAGCCAAAACAGGGGATCCTACGAGCAGTACTTC.

This chain connects TRBV6-5 to TRBJ1-5; TRBD1 agrees at 11 bases. CDR3 length: 15 amino acids. After removal of 6 bases from V and 5 bases from J, the junction contained 6 bases not matched to a gene. In germline, CDR1 is MNHEY, CDR2 SVGAGI. This CDR3 is CASRAPGQGDQPQHF. The CDR3 region has the DNA TGTGCCAGCAGAGCCCCGGGACAGGGGGATCAGCCCCAGCATTTT.

The genes are TRBV18 and TRBJ2-7; tentative D call: TRBD1 (6 bases). The CDR3 has 15 residues. CDR1 and CDR2 (germline): KGHSH, LQKENI. V lost 2 bases and J lost 4, with 15 bases in between. The CDR3 region has the DNA TGTGCCAGCTCACCAATACCGGGACAAATTTACGAGCAGTACTTC. This translates into CASSPIPGQIYEQYF.

In this sample, this clone turned up once. The chain uses TRBV5-1 and TRBJ2-5; a weak D match, TRBD2 (5 bases). Germline V gives CDR1 SGHRS, CDR2 YFSETQ. V was shortened by 7 bases and J by 4 bases, with 17 bases between the two germline ends. The CDR3 runs to 14 residues. The CDR3 loop reads CASRGAISGETQYF. DNA of the CDR3: TGCGCCAGCCGGGGAGCGATTTCTGGAGAGACCCAGTACTTC.

This sequence joins TRBV5-8 and TRBJ1-5; the D is unclear. Per the germline V gene, CDR1 is SGHTS and CDR2 is YDEGEE. Trimming stripped 6 bases from V and 2 bases from J, with 18 bases between. The CDR3 extends over 16 amino acids. In DNA, the CDR3 is TGTGCCAGCATCATTCATGGAACGAGGGGCAATCAGCCCCAGCATTTT. It encodes CASIIHGTRGNQPQHF.

V and J are TRBV28 and TRBJ2-1, with TRBD2 matching 12 bases. There are 14 residues in the CDR3. Trimming took 6 bases from V and 9 from J; bases not matched to a gene: 6. The germline V gene has CDR1 MDHEN and CDR2 SYDVKM. The CDR3 loop reads CASSRTSGITEQFF. The CDR3 region has the DNA TGTGCCAGCAGCCGGACTAGCGGGATAACTGAGCAGTTCTTC. Variable domain in full (rest from reference TRBV28 and TRBJ2-1): DVKVTQSSRYLVKRTGEKVFLECVQDMDHENMFWYRQDPGLGLRLIYFSYDVKMKEKGDIPEGYSVSREKKERFSLILESASTNQTSMYLCASSRTSGITEQFFGPGTRLTVL.

The chain employs TRBV5-1 and TRBJ1-2; weak D call: TRBD1 (6 bases). CDR1 SGHRS and CDR2 YFSETQ come from the germline V gene. This CDR3 contains 15 residues. The V end was cut by 0 bases, the J end by 7 bases, with 16 bases between. As DNA, the CDR3 is TGCGCCAGCAGCTTGGTTAGGGAACAGGGCGGTGGCTACACCTTC. Translated, it gives CASSLVREQGGGYTF. Together with reference TRBV5-1 and TRBJ1-2, the CDR3 gives the full variable domain: KAGVTQTPRYLIKTRGQQVTLSCSPISGHRSVSWYQQTPGQGLQFLFEYFSETQRNKGNFPGRFSGRQFSNSRSEMNVSTLELGDSALYLCASSLVREQGGGYTFGSGTRLTVV.

V gene TRBV5-1 combines with J gene TRBJ2-1; 11 positions agree with TRBD2. Germline CDR1 reads SGHRS; CDR2 reads YFSETQ. V gave up 0 bases and J gave up 7 bases; unmatched junction bases: 3. The CDR3 loop spans 15 amino acids. The CDR3 DNA follows: TGCGCCAGCAGCTTGGGACTAGCGGGACGGAATGAGCAGTTCTTC. Translating it yields CASSLGLAGRNEQFF.

The chain uses TRBV5-6 and TRBJ1-1; 9 nucleotides match TRBD1. Looked up from germline, CDR1 is SGHDT and CDR2 is YYEEEE. The CDR3 spans 13 residues. Unmatched junction bases numbered 4, after V lost 5 bases and J lost 5 bases. The CDR3 sequence: CASRGQGPTEAFF. In DNA, the CDR3 is TGTGCCAGCAGGGGACAGGGACCGACTGAAGCTTTCTTT. The full variable domain, its missing parts supplied by reference TRBV5-6 and TRBJ1-1, is DAGVTQSPTHLIKTRGQQVTLRCSPKSGHDTVSWYQQALGQGPQFIFQYYEEEERQRGNFPDRFSGHQFPNYSSELNVNALLLGDSALYLCASRGQGPTEAFFGQGTRLTVV.

The rearrangement uses TRBV15 and TRBJ2-7, with 9 positions matching TRBD1. V was clipped by 0 bases and J by 1 base; unmatched bases: 4. CDR1 LNHNV and CDR2 YYDKDF come from the germline V gene (reference sequence). The CDR3 consists of 16 residues. In DNA form, the CDR3 reads TGTGCCACCAGCAGAGACTGGGGACAGGGATCCTACGAGCAGTACTTC. It is translated as CATSRDWGQGSYEQYF.

The rearrangement links TRBV15 to TRBJ2-5, with 13 nucleotides matching TRBD2. With V trimmed by 3 bases and J by 2 bases, 3 bases remained unmatched. The CDR3 has 16 amino acids. Germline CDR1 LNHNV, CDR2 YYDKDF (reference sequence). This chain's CDR3 is CATSSRLAGGQETQYF. CDR3 DNA sequence: TGTGCCACCAGCAGCCGACTAGCGGGAGGACAAGAGACCCAGTACTTC. Combining the CDR3 with reference TRBV15 and TRBJ2-5 gives the whole variable domain DAMVIQNPRYQVTQFGKPVTLSCSQTLNHNVMYWYQQKSSQAPKLLFHYYDKDFNNEADTPDNFQSRRPNTSFCFLDIRSPGLGDTAMYLCATSSRLAGGQETQYFGPGTRLLVL.

This clone was counted between two and nine times. This chain joins TRBV7-9 and TRBJ2-5, with 11 bases lining up with TRBD1. This CDR3 has 15 residues. Germline loops: CDR1 SEHNR, CDR2 FQNEAQ (reference sequence). The V and J ends lost 1 base and 5 bases, in that order; junction bases with no gene match: 3. The CDR3 sequence is CASSLGTGGLETQYF. CDR3 bases: TGTGCCAGCAGCTTAGGGACAGGGGGCTTGGAGACCCAGTACTTC. Using reference TRBV7-9 and TRBJ2-5 for the parts outside the CDR3, the full variable domain is DTGVSQNPRHKITKRGQNVTFRCDPISEHNRLYWYRQTLGQGPEFLTYFQNEAQLEKSRLLSDRFSAERPKGSFSTLEIQRTEQGDSAMYLCASSLGTGGLETQYFGPGTRLLVL.

This chain connects TRBV25-1 to TRBJ2-7, with D tentatively TRBD2 (6 bases). This CDR3 has 15 residues. Trimming took 2 bases from V and 3 from J, leaving 14 bases between them. Per germline, CDR1 MGHDK and CDR2 SYGVNS. Here the CDR3 DNA reads TGTGCCAGCAGTGAACAGCTAGCGATCCTCTACGAGCAGTACTTC. Its protein is CASSEQLAILYEQYF.

V is TRBV21-1 and J is TRBJ1-1; TRBD1 was called by the table and not checked on the DNA. TRBV21-1 constitutes a pseudogene. The CDR3 totals 15 residues. The CDR3 nucleotides are TGTGCCAGCAGCAGGAACTCAGGGGGTAACACTGAAGCTTTCTTT. Residues: CASSRNSGGNTEAFF.

The CDR3 is CSVGLRGNYGYTF. In DNA, the CDR3 is TGCAGCGTTGGTCTACGGGGTAACTATGGCTACACCTTC. This chain connects TRBV29-1 to TRBJ1-2; D is unresolved. CDR3 length: 13 residues. The V and J ends lost 4 bases and 1 base respectively, with 10 bases between them. Germline CDR1 is SQVTM and CDR2 is ANQGSEA.

The V and J genes are TRBV5-1 and TRBJ1-6; maybe TRBD1 (5 bases). The germline V and J ends were trimmed by 1 base and 10 bases, with 15 bases remaining between them. The CDR3 runs 15 residues. Germline V gene sequence: CDR1 SGHRS, CDR2 YFSETQ. DNA for the CDR3: TGCGCCAGCAGCTTGCGGCCAGGGATTAACTCACCCCTCCACTTT. Translated, it gives CASSLRPGINSPLHF.

This rearrangement joins TRBV10-3 to TRBJ2-2, with unresolved D. The CDR3 covers 14 residues. Trimming stripped 6 bases from V and 3 bases from J, with 11 bases between. CDR1 is ENHRY, CDR2 SYGVKD, per germline. The CDR3 sequence: CAIRTDQDTGELFF. As DNA, the CDR3 is TGTGCCATCAGGACCGACCAGGACACCGGGGAGCTGTTTTTT.

The chain uses TRBV5-4 and TRBJ2-2; 7 bases fit TRBD1. Unmatched junction bases numbered 3, after V lost 0 bases and J lost 7 bases. CDR1 and CDR2 (germline): SGHNT, YYREEE (reference sequence). This CDR3 spans 14 amino acids. CDR3: CASSLEGAGGELFF. In DNA form, the CDR3 reads TGTGCCAGCAGCTTGGAGGGGGCCGGCGGGGAGCTGTTTTTT.

The CDR3 spells CASSLDRTGPYNEQFF. The CDR3 DNA sequence: TGCGCCAGCAGCTTGGATAGGACAGGGCCGTATAATGAGCAGTTCTTC. This chain connects TRBV5-1 to TRBJ2-1; 8 bases match TRBD1. There are 16 residues in the CDR3. Germline CDR1 and CDR2: SGHRS and YFSETQ. The junction had 9 bases not matched to a gene; V was cut back by 0 bases and J by 7 bases.

The sample holds a few counts of this clone. The chain couples TRBV11-3 to TRBJ2-7, with a weak D call TRBD2 (6 bases). Germline V lookup: CDR1 SGHNT, CDR2 YENEEA. The CDR3 contains 15 residues. V lost 3 bases and J lost 2, with 14 bases in between. The chain's CDR3 is CASSFPGTLPYEQYF. CDR3 in DNA: TGTGCCAGCAGCTTTCCCGGGACTCTTCCCTACGAGCAGTACTTC.

The chain has TRBV7-2 and TRBJ1-2; D unclear. Trimming took off 1 base at V and 6 bases at J, with 9 bases between the two ends. The length of the CDR3 is 13 residues. CDR1 is SGHTA and CDR2 is FQGNSA in the germline V gene. The chain's CDR3 is CASSLVPDNGYTF. The CDR3 nucleotides are TGTGCCAGCAGCTTAGTGCCAGATAATGGCTACACCTTC.